The entry below gives a single T cell receptor (beta chain) sequence along with its context. Its antigen remains unknown. This sample was taken from a study of Ad26.COV2.S vaccination and SARS-CoV-2 variants. V was clipped by 6 bases and J by 2 bases; unmatched bases: 6. Germline CDR1 reads MDHEN; CDR2 reads SYDVKM. The CDR3 loop spans 14 amino acids. Assay: immunoSEQ multiplex PCR; the TCRdb copy retains only in-frame clones and omits some. The data show about 450,000 clones, roughly 89% seen once. Treatment meaning: approximately 18 received Ad26.COV2.S at low or high dose, single or two shots; 5 received placebo; per-sample allocation not given. Material that was analyzed had been drawn on day 63 after the first vaccine or placebo injection. Vaccination employed an Ad26 vector expressing the Wuhan-strain SARS-CoV-2 spike. Study-level findings and limits: Placebo recipients trailed vaccine recipients in spike-specific TCR breadth. The TCR breadth and depth analyses may have understated or missed part of the total T cell responses.

J is TRBJ1-1 and V is TRBV28, with TRBD1 matching 7 bases. This specimen consisted of peripheral blood, obtained in a trial of Ad26.COV2.S vaccine versus placebo. This clonotype originated in a person between 18 and 59 years old who received the Ad26.COV2.S COVID-19 vaccine or a placebo. CDR3 sequence (DNA): TGTGCCAGCAGGACCGGGACAGCTAACACTGAAGCTTTCTTT. Translation: CASRTGTANTEAFF.